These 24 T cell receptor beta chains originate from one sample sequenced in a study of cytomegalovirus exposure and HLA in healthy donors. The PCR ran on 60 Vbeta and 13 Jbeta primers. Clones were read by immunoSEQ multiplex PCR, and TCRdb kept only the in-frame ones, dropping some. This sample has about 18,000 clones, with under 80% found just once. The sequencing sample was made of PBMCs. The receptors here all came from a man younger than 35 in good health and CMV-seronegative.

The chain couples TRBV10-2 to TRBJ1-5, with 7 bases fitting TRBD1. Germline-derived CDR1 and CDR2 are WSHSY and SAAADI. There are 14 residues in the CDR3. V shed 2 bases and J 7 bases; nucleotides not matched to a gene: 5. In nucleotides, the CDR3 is TGCGCCAGCAGTGAGCGACAGGGAGGCCAGCCCCAGCATTTT. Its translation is CASSERQGGQPQHF.

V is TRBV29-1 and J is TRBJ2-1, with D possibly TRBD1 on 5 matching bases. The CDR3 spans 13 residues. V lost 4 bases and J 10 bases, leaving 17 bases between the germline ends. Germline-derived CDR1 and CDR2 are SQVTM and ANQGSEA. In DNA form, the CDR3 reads TGCAGCGTTGGCAACGGTTTCAGGGCCGAGCAGTTCTTC. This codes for CSVGNGFRAEQFF.

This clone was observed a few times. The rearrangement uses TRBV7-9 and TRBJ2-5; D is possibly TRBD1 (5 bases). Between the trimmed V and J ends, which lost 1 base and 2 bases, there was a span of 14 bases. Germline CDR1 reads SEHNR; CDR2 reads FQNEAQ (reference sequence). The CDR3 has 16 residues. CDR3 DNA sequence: TGTGCCAGCAGCTTAGAGGGGATGGGTCGGCAAGAGACCCAGTACTTC. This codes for CASSLEGMGRQETQYF.

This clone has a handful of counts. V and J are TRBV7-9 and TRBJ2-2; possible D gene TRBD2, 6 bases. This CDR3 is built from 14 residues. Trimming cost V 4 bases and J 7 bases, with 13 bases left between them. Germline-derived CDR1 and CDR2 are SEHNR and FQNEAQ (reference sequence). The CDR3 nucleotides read TGTGCCAGCAGCTCCCTACCCGGGGGCGGGGAGCTGTTTTTT. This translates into CASSSLPGGGELFF.

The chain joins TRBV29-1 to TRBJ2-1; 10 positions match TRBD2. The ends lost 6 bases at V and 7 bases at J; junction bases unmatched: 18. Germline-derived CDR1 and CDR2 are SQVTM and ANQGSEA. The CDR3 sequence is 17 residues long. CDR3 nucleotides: TGCAGCGTCCAACACCGGGGTACTAGCGGGATTGTTAATGAGCAGTTCTTC. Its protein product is CSVQHRGTSGIVNEQFF.

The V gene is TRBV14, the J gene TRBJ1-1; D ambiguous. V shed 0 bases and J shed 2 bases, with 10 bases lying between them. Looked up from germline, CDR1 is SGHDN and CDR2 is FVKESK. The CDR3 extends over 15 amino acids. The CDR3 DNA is TGTGCCAGCAGCCAAGATTTTACTTCTAACACTGAAGCTTTCTTT. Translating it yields CASSQDFTSNTEAFF.

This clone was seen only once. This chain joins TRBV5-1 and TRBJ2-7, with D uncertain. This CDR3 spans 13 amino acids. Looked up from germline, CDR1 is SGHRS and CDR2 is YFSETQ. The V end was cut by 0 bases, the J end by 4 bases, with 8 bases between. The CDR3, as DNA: TGCGCCAGCAGCTTGGATGGTAGTTACGAGCAGTACTTC. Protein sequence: CASSLDGSYEQYF. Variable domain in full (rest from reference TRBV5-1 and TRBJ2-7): KAGVTQTPRYLIKTRGQQVTLSCSPISGHRSVSWYQQTPGQGLQFLFEYFSETQRNKGNFPGRFSGRQFSNSRSEMNVSTLELGDSALYLCASSLDGSYEQYFGPGTRLTVT.

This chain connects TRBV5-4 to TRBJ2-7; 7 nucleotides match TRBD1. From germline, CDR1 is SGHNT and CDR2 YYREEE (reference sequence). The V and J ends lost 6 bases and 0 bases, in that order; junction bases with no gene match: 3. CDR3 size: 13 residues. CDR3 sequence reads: CASKDRASYEQYF. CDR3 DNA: TGTGCCAGCAAAGACAGGGCCTCCTACGAGCAGTACTTC.

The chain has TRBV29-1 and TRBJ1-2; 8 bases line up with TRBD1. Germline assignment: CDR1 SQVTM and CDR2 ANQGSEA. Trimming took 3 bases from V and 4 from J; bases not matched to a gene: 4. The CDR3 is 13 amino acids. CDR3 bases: TGCAGCGTTGACGGGACAGGACCCTATGGCTACACCTTC. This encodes CSVDGTGPYGYTF.

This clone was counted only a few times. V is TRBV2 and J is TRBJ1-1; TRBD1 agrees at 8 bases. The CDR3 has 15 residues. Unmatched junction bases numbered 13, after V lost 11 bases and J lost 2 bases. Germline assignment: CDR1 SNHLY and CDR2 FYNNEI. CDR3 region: CALGQGSVENTEAFF. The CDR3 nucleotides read TGTGCCCTAGGACAGGGATCGGTGGAAAACACTGAAGCTTTCTTT.

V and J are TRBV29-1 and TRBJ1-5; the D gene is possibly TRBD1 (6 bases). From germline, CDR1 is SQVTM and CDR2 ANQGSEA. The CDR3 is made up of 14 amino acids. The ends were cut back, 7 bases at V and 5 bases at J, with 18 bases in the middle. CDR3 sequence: CSASRGGGDQPQHF. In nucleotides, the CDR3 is TGCAGCGCTTCCAGGGGAGGGGGGGATCAGCCCCAGCATTTT.

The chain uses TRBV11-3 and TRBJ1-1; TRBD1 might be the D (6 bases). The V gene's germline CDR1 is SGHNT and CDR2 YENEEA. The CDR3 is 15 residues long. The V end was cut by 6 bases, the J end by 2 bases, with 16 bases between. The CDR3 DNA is TGTGCCAGCAGACAACAAGACAGGCCTAACACTGAAGCTTTCTTT. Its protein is CASRQQDRPNTEAFF.

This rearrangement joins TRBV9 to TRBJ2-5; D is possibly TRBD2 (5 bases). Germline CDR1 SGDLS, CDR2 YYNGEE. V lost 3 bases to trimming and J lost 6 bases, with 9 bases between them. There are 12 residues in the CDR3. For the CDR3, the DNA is TGTGCCAGCAGCGACCGGGATCAGACCCAGTACTTC. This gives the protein CASSDRDQTQYF.

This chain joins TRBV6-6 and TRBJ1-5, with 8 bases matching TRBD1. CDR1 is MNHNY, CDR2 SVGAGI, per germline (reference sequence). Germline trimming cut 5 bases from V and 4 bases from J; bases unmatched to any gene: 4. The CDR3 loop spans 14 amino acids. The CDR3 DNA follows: TGTGCCAGCAGTCTACGGACAGGGAATCAGCCCCAGCATTTT. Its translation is CASSLRTGNQPQHF.

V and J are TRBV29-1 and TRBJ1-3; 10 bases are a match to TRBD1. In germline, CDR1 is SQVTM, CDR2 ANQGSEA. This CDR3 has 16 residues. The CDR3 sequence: CGSEPWTGGEGNTIYF. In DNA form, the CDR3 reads TGCGGCTCCGAGCCCTGGACAGGGGGTGAAGGAAACACCATATATTTT.

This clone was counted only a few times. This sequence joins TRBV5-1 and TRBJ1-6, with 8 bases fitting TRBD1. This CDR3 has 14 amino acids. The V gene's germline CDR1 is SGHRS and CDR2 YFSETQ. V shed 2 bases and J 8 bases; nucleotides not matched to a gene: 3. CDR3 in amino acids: CASSFAGGDSPLHF. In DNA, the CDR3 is TGCGCCAGCAGCTTCGCAGGGGGCGATTCACCCCTCCACTTT.

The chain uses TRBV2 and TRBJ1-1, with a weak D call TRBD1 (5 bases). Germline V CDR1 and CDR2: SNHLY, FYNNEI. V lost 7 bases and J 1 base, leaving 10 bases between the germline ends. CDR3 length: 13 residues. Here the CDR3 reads CASKRDRNTEAFF. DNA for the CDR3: TGTGCCAGCAAAAGAGACAGGAACACTGAAGCTTTCTTT.

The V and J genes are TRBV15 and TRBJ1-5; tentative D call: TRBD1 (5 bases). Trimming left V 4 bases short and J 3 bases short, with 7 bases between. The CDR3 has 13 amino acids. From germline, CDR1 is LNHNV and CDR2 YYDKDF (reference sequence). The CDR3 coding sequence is TGTGCCACCAGCACAGGGTACAATCAGCCCCAGCATTTT. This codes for CATSTGYNQPQHF.

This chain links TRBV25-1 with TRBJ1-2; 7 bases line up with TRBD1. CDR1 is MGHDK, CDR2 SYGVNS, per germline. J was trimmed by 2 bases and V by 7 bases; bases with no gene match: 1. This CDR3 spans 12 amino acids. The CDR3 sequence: CASTTGNYGYTF. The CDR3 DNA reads TGTGCCAGCACGACAGGGAACTATGGCTACACCTTC.

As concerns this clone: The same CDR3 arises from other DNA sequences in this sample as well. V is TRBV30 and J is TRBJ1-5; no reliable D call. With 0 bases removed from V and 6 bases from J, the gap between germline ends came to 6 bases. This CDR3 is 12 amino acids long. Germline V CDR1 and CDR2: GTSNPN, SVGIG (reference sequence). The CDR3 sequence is CAWSVRGQPQHF. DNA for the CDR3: TGTGCCTGGAGTGTACGGGGTCAGCCCCAGCATTTT.

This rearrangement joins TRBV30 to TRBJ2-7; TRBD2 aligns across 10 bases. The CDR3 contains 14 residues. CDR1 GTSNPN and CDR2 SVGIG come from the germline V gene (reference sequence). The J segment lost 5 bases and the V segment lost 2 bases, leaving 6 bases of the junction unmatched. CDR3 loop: CAWSLSGRVHEQYF. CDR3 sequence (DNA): TGTGCCTGGAGTCTGAGCGGGAGGGTCCACGAGCAGTACTTC.

CDR3 sequence: CSAGDRGSTDTQYF. DNA of the CDR3: TGCAGCGCCGGGGACAGGGGGAGCACAGATACGCAGTATTTT. The V call is TRBV29-1, the J call TRBJ2-3; TRBD1 aligns across 11 bases. The CDR3 covers 14 residues. V shed 7 bases, J shed 0 bases, and the junction held 3 bases outside the gene matches. CDR1 and CDR2 from the germline V gene are SQVTM and ANQGSEA.

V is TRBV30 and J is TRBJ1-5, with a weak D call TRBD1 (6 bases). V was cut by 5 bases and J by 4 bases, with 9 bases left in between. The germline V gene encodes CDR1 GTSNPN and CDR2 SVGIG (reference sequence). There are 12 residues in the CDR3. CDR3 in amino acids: CAWGQPNQPQHF. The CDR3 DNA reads TGTGCCTGGGGACAGCCTAATCAGCCCCAGCATTTT.

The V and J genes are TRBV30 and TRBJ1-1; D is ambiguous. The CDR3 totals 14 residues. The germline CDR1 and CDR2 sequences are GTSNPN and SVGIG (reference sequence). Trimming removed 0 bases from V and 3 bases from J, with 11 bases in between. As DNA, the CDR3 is TGTGCCTGGAGTGTACCGGGAGGGTACACTGAAGCTTTCTTT. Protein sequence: CAWSVPGGYTEAFF.